The 29 T cell receptor beta chains in this list originate from one sample, sequenced in a study of tumor-infiltrating lymphocytes in primary liver carcinoma. cDNA specific to TCR beta was made from 500 ng of total RNA, with a constant-region primer employed for priming. ARM-PCR was slightly modified, and three nested multiplex PCR rounds with it gave rise to the TCR beta libraries. The first two PCR rounds used TRBV1-TRBV30 primers with a Cbeta primer, approximately 10 cycles each. TCRdb recomputed calls from the multiplex PCR reads with MiXCR, one row per CDR3 protein. The data contain approximately 80,000 distinct CDR3 sequences, 69% of them singletons. Scientists recovered RNA and DNA together from roughly 20-30 mg of unsorted bulk tissue. The sample was tumor-adjacent normal liver tissue. The source is a man aged 40-49 years with primary liver carcinoma and hepatitis B virus infection.

The chain combines TRBV6-2 or TRBV6-3 with TRBJ2-1, with D tentatively TRBD2 (6 bases). The DNA end favors TRBJ2-7, so the J call may be wrong. CDR3 length: 15 residues. Germline CDR1 reads MNHEY; CDR2 reads SVGEGT. As DNA, the CDR3 is TGTGCCAGCACGAAAAAGGCGGGAATCTACAATGAGCAGTACTTC. It yields the protein CASTKKAGIYNEQYF.

In regard to this clonotype: This CDR3 fails to terminate in the conserved phenylalanine or tryptophan, so it likely reflects a read error. The V call is TRBV11-1, the J call TRBJ1-2, with D uncertain. V lost 3 bases to trimming and J lost 4 bases, with 9 bases between them. CDR3 length: 13 residues. Per germline, CDR1 SGHAT and CDR2 FQDESV (reference sequence). The CDR3 protein is CASSLVHSYGYTS. The CDR3 nucleotides read TGTGCCAGCAGCTTGGTCCATAGCTATGGCTACACCTCC.

Of note for this clonotype: This could be a read error, since a much larger clone is one nucleotide away. The CDR3 protein is CASCEGTGDEQFF. In nucleotides, the CDR3 is TGTGCCAGCTGTGAAGGGACAGGGGATGAGCAGTTCTTC. V and J are TRBV6-1 and TRBJ2-1; 10 nucleotides line up with TRBD1. The CDR3 has 13 residues. Germline assignment: CDR1 MNHNS and CDR2 SASEGT.

The count of this clonotype is one. A much larger clonotype is one base distant, so this may be a read error. The chain combines TRBV28 with TRBJ2-4; TRBD2 matches 8 bases. CDR3 length: 23 amino acids. CDR1 and CDR2 from the germline V gene are MDHEN and SYDVKM. Losses at the gene ends were 4 bases for V and 4 bases for J; bases not matched to a gene: 30. This CDR3 is CASSSLRDGLTGGGTLLKNIQYF. The DNA for the CDR3 is TGTGCCAGCAGTTCCCTTCGGGACGGACTTACGGGCGGGGGGACTCTTCTGAAAAACATTCAGTACTTC.

A note on this clonotype: The junction differs from germline at one of its ends, possibly a read error. This CDR3 is CVSSSELGIPYNEQFF. The CDR3 region has the DNA TGTGTCAGCAGCTCAGAATTGGGGATTCCATACAATGAGCAGTTCTTT. This sequence joins TRBV11-2 and TRBJ2-1; D gene unclear. Germline V gene data show CDR1 as SGHAT and CDR2 as FQNNGV. This CDR3 is 16 amino acids long.

In DNA, the CDR3 is TGTGCCAGCATCTCGAACCGGGGATTGGGCTACACCTTC. Protein sequence: CASISNRGLGYTF. The genes are TRBV6-6 and TRBJ1-2; no reliable D call. CDR1 and CDR2 (germline): MNHNY, SVGAGI (reference sequence). The CDR3 loop spans 13 amino acids. Between the trimmed V and J ends, which lost 7 bases and 8 bases, there was a span of 17 bases.

V usage is TRBV29-1 and J usage is TRBJ2-3; a weak D match, TRBD2 (5 bases). The V gene's germline CDR1 is SQVTM and CDR2 ANQGSEA. Trimming left V 3 bases short and J 2 bases short, with 15 bases between. This CDR3 is 15 amino acids long. The CDR3 is CSVEVGVGITDTQYF. The CDR3 nucleotides read TGCAGCGTTGAGGTCGGGGTCGGCATCACAGATACGCAGTATTTT.

In this sample, this clonotype turned up many times. The chain employs TRBV29-1 and TRBJ2-7; TRBD1 aligns across 9 bases. Trimming took 0 bases from V and 4 from J; bases not matched to a gene: 7. CDR3 size: 15 residues. Germline V gene data show CDR1 as SQVTM and CDR2 as ANQGSEA. The CDR3 DNA reads TGCAGCGTTGAAGATCTGGGGACAGGGAAGTACGAGCAGTACTTC. It translates to CSVEDLGTGKYEQYF.

On this clonotype: A much larger clone is a single base away; this may be a read error. Because it lacks the conserved phenylalanine or tryptophan at the end, this CDR3 is likely a read error. The chain carries TRBV28 and TRBJ2-7, with TRBD1 as a possible D gene (5 bases). Germline values: CDR1 MDHEN, CDR2 SYDVKM. The CDR3 loop spans 14 amino acids. V lost 6 bases, J lost 0 bases, and 12 bases lay in between. In DNA, the CDR3 is TGTGCCAGCAGCGTCGGAGACAGCTCCTACGAGCAGTACCTC. Encoded protein: CASSVGDSSYEQYL.

As concerns this clonotype: Without the conserved terminal phenylalanine or tryptophan, this CDR3 likely stems from a read error. The chain recombines TRBV6-5 with TRBJ2-7; TRBD1 aligns across 9 bases. The CDR3 spans 15 residues. J gave up 8 bases and V 4 bases, and 12 bases lay outside the gene matches. The germline CDR1 and CDR2 sequences are MNHEY and SVGAGI. DNA for the CDR3: TGTGCCAGCAGTTGGGGACAGGGAATTGGGAACAAGCAGTACCTC. This translates into CASSWGQGIGNKQYL.

Concerning this clonotype: A much larger clone differs by one base, so this may be a read error. The rearrangement joins TRBV7-9 to TRBJ2-3, with D hard to call. From germline, CDR1 is SEHNR and CDR2 FQNEAQ (reference sequence). Trimming stripped 10 bases from V and 0 bases from J, with 17 bases between. The CDR3 is made up of 15 amino acids. DNA of the CDR3: TGTGCCATAGTCGTAGACATCCTCAGCACAGATACGCAGTATTTT. Its protein product is CAIVVDILSTDTQYF. Combining the CDR3 with reference TRBV7-9 and TRBJ2-3 gives the whole variable domain DTGVSQNPRHKITKRGQNVTFRCDPISEHNRLYWYRQTLGQGPEFLTYFQNEAQLEKSRLLSDRFSAERPKGSFSTLEIQRTEQGDSAMYLCAIVVDILSTDTQYFGPGTRLTVL.

About this clonotype: Mismatch with germline at one junction end may stem from a read error. The chain combines TRBV11-1 with TRBJ2-3; possibly TRBD2 for D (5 bases). Germline CDR1 SGHAT, CDR2 FQDESV (reference sequence). CDR3 length: 19 residues. CDR3 in DNA: TGTGCCAGCAGTCGCACCCCCCTGGACGGCTGGGCTAGCACGGATACGCAGTATTTT. It yields the protein CASSRTPLDGWASTDTQYF.

Of note for this clonotype: This CDR3 fails to terminate in the conserved phenylalanine or tryptophan, so it likely reflects a read error. The CDR3 region is CANTGQGSDTQYL. The CDR3 DNA reads TGCGCCAACACGGGACAGGGATCAGATACGCAGTATTTG. This chain joins TRBV5-1 and TRBJ2-3, with 9 positions matching TRBD1. This CDR3 contains 13 residues. V gave up 9 bases and J gave up 4 bases; unmatched junction bases: 6. Looked up from germline, CDR1 is SGHRS and CDR2 is YFSETQ.

Concerning this clonotype: Possible read error: a much larger clone is one base away. This rearrangement joins TRBV7-9 to TRBJ1-1; unclear D gene. This CDR3 has 14 residues. With 8 bases removed from V and 1 base from J, the gap between germline ends came to 14 bases. The germline gives CDR1 SEHNR, CDR2 FQNEAQ (reference sequence). The CDR3 DNA reads TGTGCCAGCGGTTTGATGGACGGGAACACTGAAGCTTTCTTT. Protein: CASGLMDGNTEAFF.

To note about this clonotype: The CDR3 ends on some other residue instead of the conserved phenylalanine or tryptophan, so this is likely a read error. The V and J genes are TRBV29-1 and TRBJ2-7, with D perhaps TRBD2 (5 bases). The CDR3 contains 10 residues. Germline CDR1 SQVTM, CDR2 ANQGSEA. In DNA form, the CDR3 reads TGCAGCATTGAAGAGGGCCAGCAGTACTTA. Protein product: CSIEEGQQYL.

In regard to this clonotype: One junction end disagrees with the germline gene, perhaps due to a read error. This chain links TRBV11-2 with TRBJ2-1, with 8 bases that match TRBD2. Germline V gene sequence: CDR1 SGHAT, CDR2 FQNNGV. This CDR3 has 15 amino acids. Written as DNA, the CDR3 is TGTGCCTCCAGCTTACGTCGGGAGGGCTACAATGAGCGGTTCTTC. This translates into CASSLRREGYNERFF.

Points on this clonotype: A read error may account for a junction end that differs from germline. The rearrangement links TRBV7-2 to TRBJ2-7, with D perhaps TRBD1 (5 bases). Germline V lookup: CDR1 SGHTA, CDR2 FQGNSA. CDR3 length equals 15 residues. CDR3 loop: CASSYLTDWYYEQCF. CDR3 sequence (DNA): TGTGCCAGCAGCTACCTGACAGACTGGTACTACGAGCAGTGCTTC.

This clonotype was counted only a few times. An end of the junction differs from the germline gene, which may be a read error. V usage is TRBV5-4 and J usage is TRBJ2-7, with TRBD2 as a possible D gene (6 bases). Germline CDR1 SGHNT, CDR2 YYREEE (reference sequence). The CDR3 consists of 14 residues. CDR3 sequence reads: CVSSSRDFPYEQYF. The CDR3 nucleotides are TGTGTCAGCAGCTCAAGGGACTTCCCCTACGAGCAGTACTTC.

This clonotype has more than one count but fewer than ten. This may arise from a read error, as a much more abundant clone is one base away. This rearrangement joins TRBV5-4 to TRBJ2-2; TRBD2 agrees at 11 bases. This CDR3 region has 15 residues. With 2 bases clipped from V and 7 bases from J, the junction kept 4 bases outside the gene matches. The germline CDR1 and CDR2 sequences are SGHNT and YYREEE (reference sequence). CDR3 protein: CASSFSGRADGELFF. CDR3 DNA: TGTGCCAGCAGCTTTAGCGGGAGGGCCGACGGGGAGCTGTTTTTT.

The chain employs TRBV29-1 and TRBJ2-1, with no clear D. The CDR3 is 10 amino acids. The germline gives CDR1 SQVTM, CDR2 ANQGSEA. The V and J ends lost 5 bases and 5 bases respectively, with 4 bases between them. The CDR3 loop is CSVMHNEQFF. DNA of the CDR3: TGCAGCGTTATGCACAATGAGCAGTTCTTC.

A note on this clonotype: Likely a read error: the CDR3 ends without its conserved phenylalanine or tryptophan. The chain joins TRBV4-3 to TRBJ2-4; D remains unclear. This CDR3 region has 16 residues. CDR1 LGHNA and CDR2 YSLEER come from the germline V gene. CDR3: CDSSQDGSLAKNIQYI. In DNA form, the CDR3 reads TGCGACAGCAGCCAAGATGGCAGCCTAGCCAAAAACATTCAGTACATC.

The V call is TRBV9, the J call TRBJ2-1, with unresolved D. CDR1 and CDR2 from the germline V gene are SGDLS and YYNGEE. Trimming took off 0 bases at V and 2 bases at J, with 12 bases between the two ends. This CDR3 has 16 residues. The CDR3 DNA reads TGTGCCAGCAGCGTAGGGGTGACGCTAACCTACAATGAGCAGTTCTTC. Translating gives CASSVGVTLTYNEQFF.

Details on this clonotype: In this CDR3 the conserved last residue, phenylalanine or tryptophan, is missing, so a read error is likely. The limits of the CDR3 on the DNA are not certain, so only TCRdb's listed CDR3 is given. This chain links TRBV11-2 with TRBJ2-1; the table's D call of TRBD2 was not tested on the DNA. The germline V gene encodes CDR1 SGHAT and CDR2 FQNNGV. The CDR3 has 15 residues if both end residues are counted. This chain's CDR3 is CASSLTLAGNNEEFV.

Note on this clonotype: Because it lacks the conserved phenylalanine or tryptophan at the end, this CDR3 is likely a read error. This rearrangement joins TRBV4-3 to TRBJ2-7; possibly TRBD2 for D (6 bases). Germline V CDR1 and CDR2: LGHNA, YSLEER. This CDR3 has 15 residues. DNA of the CDR3: TGCGCCAGCAATCAAGATCGGGAGACTCCCTACGAACAGTACTCC. This encodes CASNQDRETPYEQYS.

On this clonotype itself: Compared with germline, one end of the junction differs, possibly owing to a read error. This chain connects TRBV11-2 to TRBJ2-5; 8 positions agree with TRBD2. CDR1 SGHAT and CDR2 FQNNGV come from the germline V gene. The CDR3 is made up of 14 amino acids. The CDR3: CARSFSGGQETQYF. The CDR3 DNA reads as TGTGCCCGCAGCTTCAGCGGGGGACAAGAGACCCAGTACTTC. The entire variable domain, with the rest obtained from reference TRBV11-2 and TRBJ2-5, is as follows: EAGVAQSPRYKIIEKRQSVAFWCNPISGHATLYWYQQILGQGPKLLIQFQNNGVVDDSQLPKDRFSAERLKGVDSTLKIQPAKLEDSAVYLCARSFSGGQETQYFGPGTRLLVL.

With respect to this clonotype: A much bigger clone sits one base away, suggesting this may be a read error. The V gene is TRBV4-3, the J gene TRBJ2-7, with D possibly being TRBD1 or TRBD2 (5 bases each). The CDR3 loop spans 15 amino acids. The germline V gene has CDR1 LGHNA and CDR2 YSLEER. The CDR3 DNA follows: TGCGCCAACAGCCAAAACAGAGGGGTTGGCTACGAGCAGTACTTC. Residues: CANSQNRGVGYEQYF.

V usage is TRBV20-1 and J usage is TRBJ2-4; D unclear. The CDR3 sequence is 13 residues long. Germline CDR1 and CDR2: DFQATT and SNEGSKA (reference sequence). This CDR3 reads CSSAYDAKNIQYF. The CDR3 DNA follows: TGCAGCTCAGCATATGACGCCAAAAACATTCAGTACTTC.

Comment on this clonotype: Being one base from a much bigger clone, this may be a read error. This chain links TRBV10-3 with TRBJ2-7, with TRBD2 matching over 11 bases. Trimming cost V 8 bases and J 4 bases; bases outside gene matches: 4. The CDR3 totals 13 residues. Germline CDR1 reads ENHRY; CDR2 reads SYGVKD. The CDR3 protein is CAIRRLAGYEQYF. CDR3 DNA: TGTGCCATCCGTAGACTAGCGGGATACGAGCAGTACTTC.

This chain links TRBV6-2 or TRBV6-3 with TRBJ1-5; 7 bases fit TRBD1. V was clipped by 7 bases and J by 0 bases; unmatched bases: 12. From germline, CDR1 is MNHEY and CDR2 SVGEGT. The CDR3 has 17 residues. In DNA, the CDR3 is TGTGCCAGCACCCCTGCAGAGGGGGCGCATAGCAATCAGCCCCAGCATTTT. Encoded protein: CASTPAEGAHSNQPQHF.